This T cell receptor beta chain is from a study of blood T cells in healthy people across ages. Sample donors were healthy Caucasian individuals that came from Russia, aged about 6 to 100. Investigators took about 9.1 milliliters of peripheral blood from every donor. The germline gives CDR1 WSHSY, CDR2 SAAADI. The CDR3 has 12 amino acids. V lost 4 bases, J lost 7 bases, and 11 bases lay in between. The authors ran a second PCR of about 7 to 12 cycles using a sample-barcoded 5' primer and a J-beta primer mix. Each CDR3 protein gets one entry after TCRdb re-called the 5' RACE reads with MiXCR. In the table there are about 1.4 million distinct CDR3 sequences, 55% to 75% of which are singletons.

The receptor was isolated from a man between 18 and 29 years old in good health. V gene TRBV10-2 combines with J gene TRBJ2-7; D gene uncertain. Material: blood. The DNA of the CDR3 is TGCGCCAGCAGTGTCGGGTGGGGAGAGCAGTACTTC. Protein: CASSVGWGEQYF.